The T cell receptor (beta chain) under discussion was sequenced for a study of blood T cells in healthy people across ages. The V end was cut by 5 bases, the J end by 8 bases, with 15 bases between. The CDR3 contains 14 residues. Germline V gene lookup returns CDR1 SEHNR and CDR2 FQNEAQ (reference sequence). Through a sample-barcoded 5' primer and a J-beta primer mix, a second PCR was run for roughly 7 to 11 cycles. Researchers report that a template-switch adaptor with 12 random nucleotides tagged each cDNA molecule. TCRdb reprocessed the 5' RACE reads via MiXCR and lists one record per CDR3 protein. The sample lists about 940,000 distinct CDR3 sequences; about 44% were seen once.

This TCR derives from a man between 25 and 39 years old in good health. The material sequenced was blood. The rearrangement joins TRBV7-9 to TRBJ1-4; perhaps TRBD1 as D (5 bases). For the CDR3, the DNA is TGTGCCAGCAGCCTACTCTCAGGGACGGAAAAACTGTTTTTT. The encoded protein is CASSLLSGTEKLFF.